This paragraph reports one T cell receptor beta chain. The authors reverse transcribed roughly 0.5 to 1 ug RNA with random hexamers. TCR beta CDR3 was amplified by immunoSEQ covering 54 Vbeta and 13 Jbeta. In TCRdb, the immunoSEQ multiplex PCR reads were re-called with MiXCR into one record per CDR3 protein. The repertoire holds 400,000 to 550,000 distinct CDR3 sequences, with around 83% as singletons. This sample is drawn from a study of CD8 T cells in Susac syndrome. The sequenced target, TCR beta, came from blood CD8+ and CD4+ T cells. The CDR3 loop spans 14 amino acids. In germline, CDR1 is GTSNPN, CDR2 SVGIG (reference sequence). Trimming cost V 3 bases and J 3 bases, with 14 bases left between them.

The V call is TRBV30, the J call TRBJ1-2, with a tentative D call TRBD1 (5 bases). The sequencing input was CD8+ T cells from PBMCs. The source is a human donor with multiple sclerosis. Here the CDR3 reads CAWSPLGGDYGYTF. In DNA, the CDR3 is TGTGCCTGGAGCCCGTTGGGGGGTGACTATGGCTACACCTTC.